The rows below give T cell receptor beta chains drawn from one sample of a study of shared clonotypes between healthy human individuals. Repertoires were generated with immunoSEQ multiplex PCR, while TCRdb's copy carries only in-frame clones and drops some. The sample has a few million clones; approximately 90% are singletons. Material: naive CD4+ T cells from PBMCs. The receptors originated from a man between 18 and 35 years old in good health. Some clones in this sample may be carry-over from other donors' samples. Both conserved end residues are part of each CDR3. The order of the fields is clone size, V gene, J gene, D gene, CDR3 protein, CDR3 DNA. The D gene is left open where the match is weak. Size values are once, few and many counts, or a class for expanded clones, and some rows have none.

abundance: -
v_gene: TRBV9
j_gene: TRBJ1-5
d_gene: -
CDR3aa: CASSTGGTSGQPQHF
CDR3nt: TGTGCCAGCAGCACAGGTGGAACTTCGGGGCAGCCCCAGCATTTT

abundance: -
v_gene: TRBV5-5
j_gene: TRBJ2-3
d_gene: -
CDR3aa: CASSFRGGGQDTQYF
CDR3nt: TGTGCCAGCAGCTTCCGTGGAGGCGGGCAAGATACGCAGTATTTT

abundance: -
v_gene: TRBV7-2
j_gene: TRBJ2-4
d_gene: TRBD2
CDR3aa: CASSLGTSGSGGIQYF
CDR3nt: TGTGCCAGCAGCTTAGGGACTAGCGGGAGCGGGGGGATTCAGTACTTC

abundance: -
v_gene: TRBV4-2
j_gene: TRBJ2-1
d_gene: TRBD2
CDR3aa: CASSLWTSGTYEQFF
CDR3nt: TGTGCCAGCAGCCTCTGGACTAGCGGGACCTATGAGCAGTTCTTC

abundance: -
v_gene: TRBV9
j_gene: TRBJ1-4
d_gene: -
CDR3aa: CASSPRTGGTNEKLFF
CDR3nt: TGTGCCAGCAGCCCTCGAACGGGGGGAACTAATGAAAAACTGTTTTTT

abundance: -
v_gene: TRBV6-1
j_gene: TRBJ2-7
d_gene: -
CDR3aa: CASSEQDSYEQYF
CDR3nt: TGTGCCAGCAGTGAACAGGATTCCTACGAGCAGTACTTC

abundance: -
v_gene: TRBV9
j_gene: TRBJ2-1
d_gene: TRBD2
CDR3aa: CASSVDVGGRASYNEQFF
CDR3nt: TGTGCCAGCAGCGTAGATGTGGGCGGGAGGGCCTCCTACAATGAGCAGTTCTTC

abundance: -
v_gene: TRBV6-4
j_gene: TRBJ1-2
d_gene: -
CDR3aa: CASSPPQGQLLNYGYTF
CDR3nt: TGTGCCAGCAGCCCCCCCCAGGGGCAGTTGCTTAACTATGGCTACACCTTC

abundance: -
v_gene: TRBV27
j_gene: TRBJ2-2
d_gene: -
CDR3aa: CATTPYDTGELFF
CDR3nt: TGTGCCACCACCCCCTACGACACCGGGGAGCTGTTTTTT

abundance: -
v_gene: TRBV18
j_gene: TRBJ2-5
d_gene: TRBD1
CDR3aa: CASSPTTGLGETQYF
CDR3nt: TGTGCCAGCTCACCAACGACAGGGCTGGGAGAGACCCAGTACTTC

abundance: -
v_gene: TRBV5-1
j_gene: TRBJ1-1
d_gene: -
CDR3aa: CASSPLDRRGTEAFF
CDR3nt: TGCGCCAGCAGCCCGCTGGACCGGCGGGGCACTGAAGCTTTCTTT

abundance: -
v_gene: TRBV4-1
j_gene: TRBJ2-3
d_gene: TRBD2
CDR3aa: CASSRGSSGTTDTQYF
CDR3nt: TGCGCCAGCAGCCGCGGGAGCTCAGGAACGACAGATACGCAGTATTTT

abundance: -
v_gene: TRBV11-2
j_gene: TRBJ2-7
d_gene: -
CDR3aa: CASSTMGGAEQYF
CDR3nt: TGTGCCAGCAGCACGATGGGGGGCGCCGAGCAGTACTTC

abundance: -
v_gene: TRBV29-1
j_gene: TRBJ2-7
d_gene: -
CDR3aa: CSVGGRLGSYEQYF
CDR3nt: TGCAGCGTTGGCGGGCGCCTGGGATCCTACGAGCAGTACTTC

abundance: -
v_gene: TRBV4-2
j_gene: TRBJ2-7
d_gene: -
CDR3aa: CASSPPRTTVSSYEQYF
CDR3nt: TGTGCCAGCAGCCCCCCTAGAACGACAGTGAGCTCCTACGAGCAGTACTTC

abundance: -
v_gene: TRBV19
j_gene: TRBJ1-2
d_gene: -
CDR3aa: CASSIGGSGYGYTF
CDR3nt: TGTGCCAGTAGTATCGGTGGCAGTGGCTATGGCTACACCTTC

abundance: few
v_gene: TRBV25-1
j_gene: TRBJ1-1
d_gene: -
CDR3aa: CASSARVNTEAFF
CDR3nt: TGTGCCAGCAGTGCCAGGGTGAACACTGAAGCTTTCTTT

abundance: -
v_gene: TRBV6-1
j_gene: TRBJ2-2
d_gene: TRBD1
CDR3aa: CASRRTGYTGELFF
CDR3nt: TGTGCCAGCAGGCGGACAGGATACACCGGGGAGCTGTTTTTT

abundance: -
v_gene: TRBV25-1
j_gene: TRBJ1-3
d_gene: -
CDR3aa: CASSPAELRLPGNTIYF
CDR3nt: TGTGCCAGCAGCCCCGCCGAGTTACGTCTTCCCGGAAACACCATATATTTT

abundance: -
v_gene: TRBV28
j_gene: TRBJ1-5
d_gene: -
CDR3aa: CASSDTGPGNQPQHF
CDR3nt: TGTGCCAGCAGTGACACAGGGCCGGGCAATCAGCCCCAGCATTTT

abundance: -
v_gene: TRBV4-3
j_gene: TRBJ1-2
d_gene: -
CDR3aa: CASSQDDRIGGYTF
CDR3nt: TGCGCCAGCAGCCAAGACGACAGGATCGGTGGCTACACCTTC

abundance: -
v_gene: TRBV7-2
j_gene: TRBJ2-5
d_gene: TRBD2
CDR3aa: CASSRGRTTETQYF
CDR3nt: TGTGCCAGCAGCCGCGGGAGAACAACGGAGACCCAGTACTTC

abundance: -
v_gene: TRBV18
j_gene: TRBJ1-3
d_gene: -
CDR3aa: CASSPATGRSGNTIYF
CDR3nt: TGTGCCAGCTCACCTGCGACAGGTAGATCTGGAAACACCATATATTTT

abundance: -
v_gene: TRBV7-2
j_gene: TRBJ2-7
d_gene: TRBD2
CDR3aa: CASRGYGGGAYEQYF
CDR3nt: TGTGCCAGCAGAGGATATGGGGGAGGGGCCTACGAGCAGTACTTC

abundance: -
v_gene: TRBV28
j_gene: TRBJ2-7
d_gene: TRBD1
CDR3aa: CASRSGTGSREQYF
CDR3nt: TGTGCCAGCAGATCCGGGACAGGTTCTCGGGAGCAGTACTTC

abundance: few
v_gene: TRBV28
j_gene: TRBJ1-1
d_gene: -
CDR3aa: CASSLRRDTEAFF
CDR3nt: TGTGCCAGCAGTCTACGAAGGGACACTGAAGCTTTCTTT

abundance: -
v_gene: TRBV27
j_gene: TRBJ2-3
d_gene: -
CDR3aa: CASSLWTTGTLDTQYF
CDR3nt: TGTGCCAGCAGTCTTTGGACAACCGGGACCCTAGATACGCAGTATTTT

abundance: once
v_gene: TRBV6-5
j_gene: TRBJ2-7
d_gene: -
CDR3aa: CASSPQLGQSEQYF
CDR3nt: TGTGCCAGCAGTCCCCAATTAGGACAGTCCGAGCAGTACTTC

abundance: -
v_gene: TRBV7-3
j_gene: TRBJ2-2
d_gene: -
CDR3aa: CASSSGRTDTGELFF
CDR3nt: TGTGCCAGCAGCTCCGGACGGACAGACACCGGGGAGCTGTTTTTT

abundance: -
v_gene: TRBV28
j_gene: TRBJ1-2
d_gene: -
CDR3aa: CASSSPTGSVYGYTF
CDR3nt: TGTGCCAGCAGTTCCCCTACGGGAAGCGTCTATGGCTACACCTTC

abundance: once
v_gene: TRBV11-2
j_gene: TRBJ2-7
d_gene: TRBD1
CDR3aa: CASSGTGTGGEQYF
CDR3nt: TGTGCCAGCAGCGGTACAGGGACAGGAGGCGAGCAGTACTTC

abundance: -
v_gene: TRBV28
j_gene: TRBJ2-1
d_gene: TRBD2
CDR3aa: CASSVLRGLAGGNEQFF
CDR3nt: TGTGCCAGCAGTGTACTTAGGGGACTAGCGGGAGGGAATGAGCAGTTCTTC

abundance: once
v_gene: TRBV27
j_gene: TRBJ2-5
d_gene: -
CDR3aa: CASSVTGLGGETQYF
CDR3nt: TGTGCCAGCAGTGTAACGGGACTGGGGGGAGAGACCCAGTACTTC

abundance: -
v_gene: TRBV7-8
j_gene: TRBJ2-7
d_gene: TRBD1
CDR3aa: CASSLGTGGPGAEQYF
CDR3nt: TGTGCCAGCAGCTTAGGCACAGGGGGTCCCGGGGCCGAGCAGTACTTC

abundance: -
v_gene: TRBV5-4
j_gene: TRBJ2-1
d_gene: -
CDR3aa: CASSSKQGVAHNEQFF
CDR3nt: TGTGCCAGCAGCTCAAAACAAGGGGTAGCGCACAATGAGCAGTTCTTC

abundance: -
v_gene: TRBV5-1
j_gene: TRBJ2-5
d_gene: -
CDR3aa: CASSPEGSETQYF
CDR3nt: TGCGCCAGCAGCCCGGAGGGGTCGGAGACCCAGTACTTC

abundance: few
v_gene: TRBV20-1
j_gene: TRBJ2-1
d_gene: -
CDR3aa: CSAPEVDEQFF
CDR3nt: TGCAGTGCCCCGGAAGTAGATGAGCAGTTCTTC